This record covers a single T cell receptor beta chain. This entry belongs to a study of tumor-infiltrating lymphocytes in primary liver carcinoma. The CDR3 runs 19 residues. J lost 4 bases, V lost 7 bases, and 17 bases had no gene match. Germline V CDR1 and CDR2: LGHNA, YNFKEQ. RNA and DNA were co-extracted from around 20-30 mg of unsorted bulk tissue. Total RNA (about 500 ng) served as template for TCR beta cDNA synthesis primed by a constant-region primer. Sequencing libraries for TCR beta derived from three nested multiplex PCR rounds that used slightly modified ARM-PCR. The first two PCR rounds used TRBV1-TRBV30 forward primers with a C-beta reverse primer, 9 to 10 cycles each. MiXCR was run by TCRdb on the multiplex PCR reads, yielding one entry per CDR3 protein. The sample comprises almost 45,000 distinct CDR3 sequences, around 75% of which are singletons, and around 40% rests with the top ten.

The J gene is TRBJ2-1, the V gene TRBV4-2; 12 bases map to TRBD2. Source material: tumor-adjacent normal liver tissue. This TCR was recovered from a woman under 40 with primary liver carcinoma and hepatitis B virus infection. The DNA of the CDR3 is TGTGCCAGCATTCAAGATCGGTCTAGGACTAGCGGGATATACAATGAGCAGTTCTTC. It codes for CASIQDRSRTSGIYNEQFF.